Following are 18 T cell receptor beta chains from one sample sequenced in a study of T-cell reconstitution after alpha-beta-depleted transplantation in children. During its preparation, the TCRbeta library received unique molecular identifiers. In TCRdb, the PCR reads were re-called with MiXCR into one record per CDR3 protein. The repertoire holds some 640,000 distinct CDR3 sequences, with 15% to 20% as singletons. The material was PBMCs from the stem cell graft donor, obtained from the stem cell graft. Receptors were obtained from a human donor who donated a stem cell graft to a child with acute myeloid leukemia.

The table lists this clonotype with a few counts. The chain couples TRBV7-9 to TRBJ1-6; D perhaps matches TRBD1 (5 bases). This CDR3 spans 14 amino acids. CDR1 and CDR2 from the germline V gene are SEHNR and FQNEAQ (reference sequence). V dropped 4 bases and J dropped 9 bases, with 13 bases sitting between them. The CDR3 coding sequence is TGTGCCAGCAGCTCCCGGACATCGAGTTCACCCCTCCACTTT. Translation: CASSSRTSSSPLHF. Variable domain in full (rest from reference TRBV7-9 and TRBJ1-6): DTGVSQNPRHKITKRGQNVTFRCDPISEHNRLYWYRQTLGQGPEFLTYFQNEAQLEKSRLLSDRFSAERPKGSFSTLEIQRTEQGDSAMYLCASSSRTSSSPLHFGNGTRLTVT.

This clonotype was seen many times. The chain uses TRBV20-1 and TRBJ2-1, with D tentatively TRBD1 or TRBD2 (6 bases each). The germline CDR1 and CDR2 sequences are DFQATT and SNEGSKA (reference sequence). The ends were cut back, 3 bases at V and 4 bases at J, with 16 bases in the middle. CDR3 length: 15 residues. The CDR3 DNA reads TGCAGTGCTAGTCCGGAGGGGGGCGGGTACAATGAGCAGTTCTTC. The encoded protein is CSASPEGGGYNEQFF.

For this clonotype: Possible read error: a much larger clone is one base away. V is TRBV5-5 and J is TRBJ1-2; D is unresolved. Germline-derived CDR1 and CDR2 are SGHKS and YYEKEE (reference sequence). This CDR3 region has 14 residues. The chain's CDR3 is CTSSLEEGFNGYTF. CDR3 coding DNA: TGTACCAGCAGCTTGGAGGAGGGATTCAATGGCTACACCTTC.

The CDR3 loop is CASSPGQDRSYEQYF. CDR3 DNA: TGTGCCAGCAGTCCAGGACAGGATCGGTCCTACGAGCAGTACTTC. The genes are TRBV12-3 or TRBV12-4 and TRBJ2-7; 7 bases line up with TRBD1. This CDR3 comprises 15 residues. The V segment lost 5 bases and the J segment 1 base; nucleotides outside the gene matches: 8.

The rearrangement links TRBV27 to TRBJ2-1, with 9 bases lining up with TRBD1. V shed 7 bases and J 6 bases; nucleotides not matched to a gene: 13. CDR3 length: 16 residues. Germline V gene sequence: CDR1 MNHEY, CDR2 SMNVEV (reference sequence). The DNA for the CDR3 is TGTGCCAGCACTCGACAGGGGGAGACAGGGGGCAATGAGCAGTTCTTC. This sequence encodes CASTRQGETGGNEQFF.

This clonotype has at least ten counts. V usage is TRBV7-3 and J usage is TRBJ2-1, with TRBD1 identical over 7 bases. CDR3 length equals 15 residues. In germline, CDR1 is SGHTA, CDR2 FQGTGA. After removal of 2 bases from V and 6 bases from J, the junction contained 7 bases not matched to a gene. The CDR3: CASSLLVQGFNEQFF. In DNA, the CDR3 is TGTGCCAGCAGCTTATTGGTACAGGGGTTCAATGAGCAGTTCTTC.

As for this clonotype: A much larger clone differs from this one at a single base, so this may be a read error. In this CDR3 the conserved last residue, phenylalanine or tryptophan, is missing, so a read error is likely. The chain carries TRBV20-1 and TRBJ2-7; D gene uncertain. The CDR3 covers 14 residues. Germline V gene sequence: CDR1 DFQATT, CDR2 SNEGSKA (reference sequence). V was cut by 3 bases and J by 0 bases, with 12 bases left in between. CDR3 in DNA: TGCAGTGCTAGGGGTCAGCCTTACTCCTACGAGCAGTACGAC. It codes for CSARGQPYSYEQYD.

This clonotype was counted ten times or more. The chain recombines TRBV12-3 or TRBV12-4 with TRBJ2-3, with 8 bases lining up with TRBD2. The CDR3 spans 18 residues. V shed 3 bases and J 5 bases; nucleotides not matched to a gene: 16. Written as DNA, the CDR3 is TGTGCCAGCAGTTTGGACGGGGGGGCCCGCCTCACACTAGATACGCAGTATTTT. Amino acids: CASSLDGGARLTLDTQYF.

This clonotype was found a few times. The genes are TRBV15 and TRBJ2-3; D perhaps matches TRBD2 (5 bases). With 2 bases removed from V and 6 bases from J, the gap between germline ends came to 15 bases. The CDR3 extends over 15 amino acids. The V gene's germline CDR1 is LNHNV and CDR2 YYDKDF (reference sequence). As DNA, the CDR3 is TGTGCCACCAGCAGATCTCGCATCCCGGGGGATACGCAGTATTTT. It is translated as CATSRSRIPGDTQYF.

This clonotype appeared a few times. This chain joins TRBV7-2 and TRBJ2-7; D remains ambiguous. The germline gives CDR1 SGHTA, CDR2 FQGNSA. This CDR3 comprises 16 residues. V was shortened by 1 base and J by 0 bases, with 13 bases between the two germline ends. This chain's CDR3 is CASSLEETRFSYEQYF. The CDR3 nucleotides are TGTGCCAGCAGCTTAGAGGAAACCCGATTCTCCTACGAGCAGTACTTC.

Comment on this clonotype: This CDR3 fails to terminate in the conserved phenylalanine or tryptophan, so it likely reflects a read error. The V gene is TRBV20-1, the J gene TRBJ2-1, with 10 bases matching TRBD2. The CDR3 covers 18 residues. Trimming at V came to 1 base and at J to 7 bases, leaving 16 bases not matched to a gene. Germline V lookup: CDR1 DFQATT, CDR2 SNEGSKA (reference sequence). DNA of the CDR3: TGCAGTGCTAGAGGTACTAGCGGGGCTACTCGTGATTTGAATGAGCAGTTCTCC. This gives the protein CSARGTSGATRDLNEQFS.

The chain joins TRBV10-3 to TRBJ1-2; D unclear. This CDR3 is 15 amino acids long. V lost 4 bases to trimming and J lost 2 bases, with 14 bases between them. Germline CDR1 reads ENHRY; CDR2 reads SYGVKD. This CDR3 is CAISAPGRENYGYTF. The CDR3 DNA reads as TGTGCCATCAGTGCCCCCGGGAGAGAAAACTATGGCTACACCTTC.

This clonotype was observed many times. The rearrangement joins TRBV12-3 or TRBV12-4 to TRBJ2-1; the D is unclear. Trimming shortened V by 4 bases and J by 8 bases, and 9 bases separated the two germline ends. The CDR3 has 12 amino acids. CDR3 bases: TGTGCCAGCAGTTCCACCCCCGATGAGCAGTTCTTC. As protein: CASSSTPDEQFF.

This clonotype turned up a few times. The rearrangement joins TRBV5-6 to TRBJ2-7; D assignment may be TRBD1 or TRBD2 (5 bases each). CDR1 SGHDT and CDR2 YYEEEE come from the germline V gene. V shed 0 bases and J shed 3 bases, with 13 bases lying between them. The CDR3 totals 15 residues. The CDR3 reads CASSLGWGWNYEQYV. In DNA form, the CDR3 reads TGTGCCAGCAGCTTGGGTTGGGGGTGGAACTACGAGCAGTACGTC.

This clonotype showed up just a few times. This chain uses TRBV3-1 with TRBJ1-5; D gene ambiguous. Trimming left V 1 base short and J 2 bases short, with 15 bases between. Germline-derived CDR1 and CDR2 are LGHDT and YNNKEL (reference sequence). This CDR3 contains 17 residues. The CDR3 is CASSQGLLIVGNQPQHF. The CDR3, as DNA: TGTGCCAGCAGCCAAGGCCTACTGATAGTGGGCAATCAGCCCCAGCATTTT.

This clonotype appeared many times. The chain combines TRBV20-1 with TRBJ1-1, with unresolved D. The ends were cut back, 2 bases at V and 2 bases at J, with 15 bases in the middle. CDR1 is DFQATT, CDR2 SNEGSKA, per germline (reference sequence). The CDR3 runs 15 residues. CDR3 residues: CSARTGRGSNTEAFF. The CDR3, as DNA: TGCAGTGCTAGAACCGGGCGCGGATCCAACACTGAAGCTTTCTTT.

This sequence joins TRBV3-1 and TRBJ2-7, with 8 bases identical to TRBD2. CDR3 size: 15 residues. The V gene end was trimmed by 2 bases and the J gene end by 2 bases; junction bases not matched to a gene: 5. Per germline, CDR1 LGHDT and CDR2 YNNKEL (reference sequence). In DNA form, the CDR3 reads TGTGCCAGCAGCCAATCGAACGGGGGGGCCTACGAGCAGTACTTC. Protein product: CASSQSNGGAYEQYF.

V gene TRBV15 combines with J gene TRBJ2-7, with D uncertain. Germline CDR1 reads LNHNV; CDR2 reads YYDKDF (reference sequence). CDR3 length equals 14 residues. The V and J ends lost 3 bases and 5 bases respectively, with 14 bases between them. CDR3 in amino acids: CATSSEQSLHEQYV. CDR3 bases: TGTGCCACCAGCAGCGAACAGTCCCTCCACGAGCAGTACGTC.